The entry below describes one TCR beta chain. The data belong to a study of CD8 T cells in Susac syndrome. Reverse transcription of 0.5 to 1 ug RNA used random hexamers. TCRdb re-called the immunoSEQ multiplex PCR reads with MiXCR, one entry per CDR3 protein. The table records around 45,000 distinct CDR3 sequences, under 95% of them present only once. The origin of this receptor is a human donor in good health. The sequencing sample was made of CD8+ T cells from PBMCs.

Written as DNA, the CDR3 is TGCGCCAGCAGCCAAGCCCGGAGTAAGGCTGGGGGGGAGCTGTTTTTT. Translated: CASSQARSKAGGELFF. The chain recombines TRBV4-1 with TRBJ2-2; D gene uncertain. The V and J ends lost 1 base and 8 bases respectively, with 17 bases between them. The CDR3 runs to 16 residues. CDR1 MGHRA and CDR2 YSYEKL come from the germline V gene.